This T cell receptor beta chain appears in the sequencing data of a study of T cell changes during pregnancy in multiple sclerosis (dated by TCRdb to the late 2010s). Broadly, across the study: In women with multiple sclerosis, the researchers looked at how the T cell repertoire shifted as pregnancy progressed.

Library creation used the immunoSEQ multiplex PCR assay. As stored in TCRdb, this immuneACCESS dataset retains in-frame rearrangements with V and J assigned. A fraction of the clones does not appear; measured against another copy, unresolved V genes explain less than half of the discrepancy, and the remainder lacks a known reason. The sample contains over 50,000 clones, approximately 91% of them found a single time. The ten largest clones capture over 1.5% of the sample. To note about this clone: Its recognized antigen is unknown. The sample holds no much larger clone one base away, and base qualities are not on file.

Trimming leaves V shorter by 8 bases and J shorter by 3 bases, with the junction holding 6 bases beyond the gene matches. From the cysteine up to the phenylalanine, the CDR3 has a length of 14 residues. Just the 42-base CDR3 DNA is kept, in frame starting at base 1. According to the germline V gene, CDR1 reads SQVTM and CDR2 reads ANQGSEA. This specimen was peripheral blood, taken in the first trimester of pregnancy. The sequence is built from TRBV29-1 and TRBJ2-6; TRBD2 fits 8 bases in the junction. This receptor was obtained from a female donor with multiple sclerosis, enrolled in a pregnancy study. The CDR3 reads CSTGGESGANVLTF. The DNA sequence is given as TGCAGCACCGGGGGGGAGAGTGGGGCCAACGTCCTGACTTTC. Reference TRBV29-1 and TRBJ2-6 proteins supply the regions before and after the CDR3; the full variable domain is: SAVISQKPSRDICQRGTSLTIQCQVDSQVTMMFWYRQQPGQSLTLIATANQGSEATYESGFVIDKFPISRPNLTFSTLTVSNMSPEDSSIYLCSTGGESGANVLTFGAGSRLTVL.